This T cell receptor beta chain was sequenced for a study of Graves' ophthalmopathy and Graves' hyperthyroidism. The length of the CDR3 is 17 residues. Trimming cost V 2 bases and J 4 bases, with 17 bases left between them. Germline V gene sequence: CDR1 WSHSY, CDR2 SAAADI. Having ophthalmopathy, the donors showed moderate-to-severe activity, CAS ≥3 and NOSPECS ≥4, with disease lasting under 3 months. The authors diagnosed from clinical symptoms, serum thyroxine, TRAb, thyroid ultrasound and orbital computed tomography. Beta-chain TCR CDR3 regions were amplified from RNA transcripts. First-round RT-PCR employed HTBI primers, with a second-round multiplex PCR after it. TCRdb re-called the multiplex PCR reads through MiXCR, storing one row per CDR3 protein. The data hold approximately 500,000 distinct CDR3 sequences, with roughly an eighth observed a single time. This clonotype was picked up many times. Its antigen is unknown.

Notes on the study in general: Thyroid clonotypes that were expanded above 0.001 frequency mostly also appeared in blood.

This chain uses TRBV10-2 with TRBJ2-2; TRBD1 is a possible D gene (5 bases). The sequencing input was blood. The TCR comes from a woman aged 25 to 45 with Graves' ophthalmopathy. The CDR3 reads CASSETQGSRVTGELFF. As DNA, the CDR3 is TGCGCCAGCAGTGAGACCCAGGGCTCACGAGTCACCGGGGAGCTGTTTTTT.